Below, 28 T cell receptor beta chains from the same sample are listed, as sequenced in a study of CD8+CD57+ T cells in acquired aplastic anemia. Patients chosen for sequencing had CD8+CD57+ cells that had expanded, as shown by flow cytometry. The template used for profiling TCR beta VDJ and CDR3 was genomic DNA. Each CDR3 protein gets one entry after TCRdb re-called the reads with MiXCR. The data contain around 430,000 distinct CDR3 sequences, around 32% of them seen just once; the ten biggest clones take up 0.7% to 1%. The sample taken for sequencing was sorted CD4+, CD8+, or CD8+CD57+ T cells (not recorded which) from PBMCs. The receptor source for this set is a human donor with aplastic anemia.

The rearrangement joins TRBV10-3 to TRBJ1-2; D may be TRBD1 (6 bases). CDR3 length equals 15 residues. Trimming took 4 bases from V and 6 from J, leaving 18 bases between them. From germline, CDR1 is ENHRY and CDR2 SYGVKD. The CDR3 is CAISVLQGRLNGYTF. CDR3 DNA: TGTGCCATCAGTGTCTTGCAGGGGAGACTTAATGGCTACACCTTC.

This clonotype was detected ten times or more. The DNA for the CDR3 is TGCAGTGCTAGTCGTGGCAACACTGAAGCTTTCTTT. This gives the protein CSASRGNTEAFF. The chain joins TRBV20-1 to TRBJ1-1; D ambiguous. CDR1 is DFQATT, CDR2 SNEGSKA, per germline (reference sequence). Trimming left V 3 bases short and J 2 bases short, with 7 bases between. There are 12 residues in the CDR3.

A few counts support this clonotype. The rearrangement joins TRBV25-1 to TRBJ2-5, with TRBD1 identical over 10 bases. The DNA end lines up better with TRBJ2-7; the J call may be wrong. Germline V gene data show CDR1 as MGHDK and CDR2 as SYGVNS. There are 16 residues in the CDR3. CDR3 in amino acids: CASSGTDRGIKNEQYF. In nucleotides, the CDR3 is TGTGCCAGCAGTGGGACGGACAGGGGGATCAAAAACGAGCAGTACTTC.

This chain uses TRBV2 with TRBJ1-2; no firm D call. The CDR3 runs to 16 residues. V dropped 7 bases and J dropped 0 bases, with 18 bases sitting between them. CDR1 and CDR2 from the germline V gene are SNHLY and FYNNEI. In DNA, the CDR3 is TGTGCCAGCACCGGGATTTTTGGCGGTTCTAACTATGGCTACACCTTC. Protein product: CASTGIFGGSNYGYTF.

The chain has TRBV6-5 and TRBJ2-7; maybe TRBD1 (6 bases). The CDR3 has 14 amino acids. V dropped 0 bases and J dropped 3 bases, with 9 bases sitting between them. Germline loops: CDR1 MNHEY, CDR2 SVGAGI. The CDR3: CASSYSTGFYEQYF. DNA for the CDR3: TGTGCCAGCAGTTACTCGACAGGATTCTACGAGCAGTACTTC.

The chain joins TRBV12-3 or TRBV12-4 to TRBJ2-3, with D uncertain. V was shortened by 6 bases and J by 1 base, with 11 bases between the two germline ends. The CDR3 sequence is 14 residues long. The CDR3 bases are TGTGCCAGCAGCCATCATGGGGGCACAGATACGCAGTATTTT. Translation gives CASSHHGGTDTQYF.

This clonotype was recorded only once. Sequence at one end of the junction differs from germline and may be a read error. The chain joins TRBV15 to TRBJ1-2; no firm D call. The CDR3 runs 12 residues. The germline V gene encodes CDR1 LNHNV and CDR2 YYDKDF (reference sequence). The CDR3 sequence is CASSIDTHGYTF. The CDR3 DNA is TGTGCCAGCAGCATCGACACCCATGGCTACACCTTC.

This clonotype was found many times. The gene calls are TRBV4-1 and TRBJ2-7; TRBD1 aligns across 8 bases. Germline-derived CDR1 and CDR2 are MGHRA and YSYEKL. The junction had 6 bases not matched to a gene; V was cut back by 2 bases and J by 3 bases. The CDR3 consists of 15 residues. The CDR3 nucleotides read TGCGCCAGCAGCCAAACGGACAGGGAGGTCTACGAGCAGTACTTC. Its protein product is CASSQTDREVYEQYF.

This clonotype was observed a handful of times. This chain uses TRBV6-6 with TRBJ1-5; no definite D call. Germline loops: CDR1 MNHNY, CDR2 SVGAGI (reference sequence). The ends were cut back, 2 bases at V and 7 bases at J, with 12 bases in the middle. This CDR3 is built from 14 residues. This chain's CDR3 is CASSYISAGQPQHF. CDR3 coding DNA: TGTGCCAGCAGTTACATCTCAGCAGGCCAGCCCCAGCATTTT.

This clonotype was counted only a few times. CDR3 loop: CASSLLGRTDTQYF. The CDR3 DNA follows: TGTGCCAGCAGCTTACTTGGGCGCACAGATACGCAGTATTTT. The chain employs TRBV7-2 and TRBJ2-3; the D is unclear. V was pared by 2 bases and J by 1 base, with 7 bases between. CDR3 length: 14 amino acids. Germline-derived CDR1 and CDR2 are SGHTA and FQGNSA.

The chain links TRBV10-3 to TRBJ1-2, with 9 positions matching TRBD1. The V gene's germline CDR1 is ENHRY and CDR2 SYGVKD. V lost 10 bases to trimming and J lost 5 bases; unmatched junction nucleotides: 11. This CDR3 comprises 14 residues. CDR3 protein: CASRDRVSLYGYTF. In nucleotides, the CDR3 is TGTGCCAGTAGGGACAGGGTAAGTCTTTATGGCTACACCTTC.

CDR3 sequence reads: CASSEYQGVNYNEQFF. The CDR3 nucleotides read TGTGCCAGCAGTGAATATCAAGGGGTCAACTACAATGAGCAGTTCTTC. The genes are TRBV25-1 and TRBJ2-1, with TRBD1 as a possible D gene (5 bases). With 0 bases removed from V and 3 bases from J, the gap between germline ends came to 12 bases. The CDR3 extends over 16 amino acids. Germline V gives CDR1 MGHDK, CDR2 SYGVNS.

This clonotype was found many times. The chain is built from TRBV20-1 and TRBJ1-5; D call uncertain. Looked up from germline, CDR1 is DFQATT and CDR2 is SNEGSKA (reference sequence). Trimming pared 6 bases from V and 0 bases from J, leaving 12 bases between. This CDR3 is 14 amino acids long. CDR3 sequence (DNA): TGCAGTGCGTCGACGGATTATAGCAATCAGCCCCAGCATTTT. This gives the protein CSASTDYSNQPQHF.

The rearrangement links TRBV5-1 to TRBJ2-3; D is uncertain. This CDR3 is 14 amino acids long. The V end was cut by 1 base, the J end by 2 bases, with 8 bases between. Looked up from germline, CDR1 is SGHRS and CDR2 is YFSETQ. The CDR3 DNA follows: TGCGCCAGCAGCTTGTACGGTACCACAGATACGCAGTATTTT. It translates to CASSLYGTTDTQYF.

Only a few counts were recorded for this clonotype. This chain links TRBV19 with TRBJ2-3; D gene unclear. The germline CDR1 and CDR2 sequences are LNHDA and SQIVND (reference sequence). The CDR3 consists of 16 residues. Trimming pared 5 bases from V and 4 bases from J, leaving 19 bases between. For the CDR3, the DNA is TGTGCCAGTAGTTCGAGCGTGGCCCGACGATCAGATACGCAGTATTTT. Its translation is CASSSSVARRSDTQYF.

This clonotype has a handful of counts. The chain links TRBV7-3 to TRBJ2-3, with 8 bases that match TRBD1. There are 16 residues in the CDR3. Losses at the gene ends were 5 bases for V and 0 bases for J; bases not matched to a gene: 7. Per germline, CDR1 SGHTA and CDR2 FQGTGA. The DNA for the CDR3 is TGTGCCAGCAGCCCGGCGGACAGGGCTAGCACAGATACGCAGTATTTT. This translates into CASSPADRASTDTQYF.

This clonotype showed up many times. The rearrangement uses TRBV11-2 and TRBJ2-7; possibly TRBD2 for D (5 bases). V was trimmed by 1 base and J by 6 bases, leaving 19 bases between them. The CDR3 sequence is 16 residues long. Germline CDR1 and CDR2: SGHAT and FQNNGV. The chain's CDR3 is CASSLVSRTGNVEQYF. The CDR3 DNA reads TGTGCCAGCAGCTTAGTGTCCCGGACGGGGAACGTCGAGCAGTACTTC.

The J gene is TRBJ2-7, the V gene TRBV29-1, with 9 bases aligning to TRBD2. Germline CDR1 SQVTM, CDR2 ANQGSEA. This CDR3 is 13 amino acids long. V was pared by 3 bases and J by 4 bases, with 4 bases of the junction left unmatched. The DNA of the CDR3 is TGCAGCGTTGAGCTAGCGGGAAGGTACGAGCAGTACTTC. Residues: CSVELAGRYEQYF.

The J gene is TRBJ2-3, the V gene TRBV5-1; D ambiguous. Germline lookup yields CDR1 SGHRS and CDR2 YFSETQ. Trimming shortened V by 5 bases and J by 4 bases, and 17 bases separated the two germline ends. The length of the CDR3 is 15 residues. The CDR3 region has the DNA TGCGCCAGCAGTCAAACAACCAGATGGGCAGATACGCAGTATTTT. It yields the protein CASSQTTRWADTQYF.

A note on this clonotype: Just one base apart from a much larger clone, this may be a read error. The chain uses TRBV7-2 and TRBJ2-3; no clear D gene. This CDR3 has 14 amino acids. CDR1 SGHTA and CDR2 FQGNSA come from the germline V gene. V was pared by 8 bases and J by 4 bases, with 16 bases between. CDR3 sequence: CASGPNSMPDTQYF. DNA for the CDR3: TGTGCCAGCGGCCCTAACAGTATGCCAGATACGCAGTATTTT.

A few counts support this clonotype. The chain uses TRBV6-1 and TRBJ2-7, with TRBD1 identical over 9 bases. The CDR3 is 12 amino acids. The V segment lost 8 bases and the J segment 6 bases; nucleotides outside the gene matches: 5. Germline CDR1 is MNHNS and CDR2 is SASEGT. In nucleotides, the CDR3 is TGTGCCAGCGGGACAGGGCTAATCGAGCAGTACTTC. Amino acids: CASGTGLIEQYF.

V gene TRBV29-1 combines with J gene TRBJ2-1; 7 bases fit TRBD2. The CDR3 sequence is 12 residues long. The V segment lost 4 bases and the J segment 9 bases; nucleotides outside the gene matches: 6. The V gene's germline CDR1 is SQVTM and CDR2 ANQGSEA. This CDR3 is CSVGGGLSEQFF. The CDR3 DNA is TGCAGCGTTGGGGGAGGGCTCTCTGAGCAGTTCTTC.

Comment on this clonotype: One junction end does not reproduce the germline sequence, and a read error may be involved. The rearrangement uses TRBV20-1 and TRBJ1-3; no firm D call. The germline CDR1 and CDR2 sequences are DFQATT and SNEGSKA (reference sequence). The CDR3 runs to 15 residues. The CDR3, as DNA: TGCAGTGCCTCCCCCGGATCTAGCTCTGGAGACACCATATATTTT. It translates to CSASPGSSSGDTIYF.

This clonotype was counted between two and nine times. The chain carries TRBV14 and TRBJ2-7, with TRBD2 matching 9 bases. The V segment lost 1 base and the J segment 4 bases; nucleotides outside the gene matches: 5. CDR3 length: 15 amino acids. Germline loops: CDR1 SGHDN, CDR2 FVKESK. CDR3 DNA: TGTGCCAGCAGCCAAGTGGGTACTAGCGGGTACGAGCAGTACTTC. This sequence encodes CASSQVGTSGYEQYF. Together with reference TRBV14 and TRBJ2-7, the CDR3 gives the full variable domain: EAGVTQFPSHSVIEKGQTVTLRCDPISGHDNLYWYRRVMGKEIKFLLHFVKESKQDESGMPNNRFLAERTGGTYSTLKVQPAELEDSGVYFCASSQVGTSGYEQYFGPGTRLTVT.

The chain is built from TRBV2 and TRBJ2-2; D possibly corresponds to TRBD1 (5 bases). Trimming stripped 3 bases from V and 7 bases from J, with 6 bases between. The length of the CDR3 is 12 residues. Germline CDR1 and CDR2: SNHLY and FYNNEI. The CDR3 loop reads CASSDQGGELFF. The CDR3, as DNA: TGTGCCAGCAGTGACCAGGGCGGGGAGCTGTTTTTT.

This chain links TRBV5-1 with TRBJ1-1; D gene ambiguous. There are 14 residues in the CDR3. Germline values: CDR1 SGHRS, CDR2 YFSETQ. Trimming stripped 2 bases from V and 4 bases from J, with 12 bases between. The DNA of the CDR3 is TGCGCCAGCAGCTTTGCTCTTGCGGGCACTGAAGCTTTCTTT. The encoded protein is CASSFALAGTEAFF.

J is TRBJ2-7 and V is TRBV5-1, with TRBD1 matching over 8 bases. Germline-derived CDR1 and CDR2 are SGHRS and YFSETQ. CDR3 length: 15 residues. After removal of 2 bases from V and 5 bases from J, the junction contained 9 bases not matched to a gene. CDR3: CASSFRTGIGDEQYF. The CDR3 DNA sequence: TGCGCCAGCAGCTTCAGGACAGGGATTGGCGACGAGCAGTACTTC.

This clonotype has at least ten counts. The V gene is TRBV7-6, the J gene TRBJ2-5; TRBD1 is a possible D gene (6 bases). Germline-derived CDR1 and CDR2 are SGHVS and FNYEAQ. The CDR3 runs 13 residues. Trimming took off 8 bases at V and 5 bases at J, with 15 bases between the two ends. The CDR3 DNA reads as TGTGCCAGCGGTATACAGGGCGGCGAGACCCAGTACTTC. Amino acid sequence: CASGIQGGETQYF.